The clone carrying this T cell receptor (beta chain) was found many times. No antigen is known for it. Time point specified: pre-sensitization, week 0. Treatment: therapeutic diphenylcyclopropenone sensitization with weekly scalp DPC. At patch-test visits, sampling came before the patch test. The study enrolled 18 to 70-year-old alopecia patients suitable for DPC. CDR1 and CDR2 from the germline V gene are SGHNT and YYREEE (reference sequence). CDR3 length: 16 amino acids. The V and J ends lost 7 bases and 1 base, in that order; junction bases with no gene match: 10. This record comes from a study of human T cells and chemical hapten exposure. General study points: Counts of TCRs above 1 in 1000 frequency stayed unchanged with DPC sensitization.

From the RACE reads, TCRdb called clonotypes with MiXCR, one entry per CDR3 protein. The profile shows 85,000 to 130,000 distinct CDR3 sequences, roughly 12% of them singletons. The receptor was isolated from a woman between 45 and 60 years old with alopecia areata. Some clones in this sample may be carry-over from other donors' samples. The sequencing used whole blood, collected in connection with sensitization to the hapten diphenylcyclopropenone (DPC). The rearrangement joins TRBV5-4 to TRBJ2-2, with 7 bases identical to TRBD1. The CDR3 here is CASHGIGGMNTGELFF. The DNA for the CDR3 is TGTGCCAGCCATGGAATAGGGGGCATGAACACCGGGGAGCTGTTTTTT.